Included here is one T cell receptor beta chain sequence, with context. Germline and junction disagree at one end, which may indicate a read error. The source of the sample is a study of CDR3 diversity in severe acne. TCRdb ran MiXCR on the PCR reads and lists one entry per CDR3 protein. The sample consists of 97,000 or so distinct CDR3 sequences, about half of them appearing once. The CDR3 covers 13 residues. The germline CDR1 and CDR2 sequences are ENHRY and SYGVKD. The source material was blood. The rearrangement uses TRBV10-3 and TRBJ2-5; D gene unclear. This TCR came from a male donor with acne. The CDR3 DNA follows: TGTACCATCAGTGAGTCGTATAGAGAGACCCAGTACTTC. Translation gives CTISESYRETQYF.